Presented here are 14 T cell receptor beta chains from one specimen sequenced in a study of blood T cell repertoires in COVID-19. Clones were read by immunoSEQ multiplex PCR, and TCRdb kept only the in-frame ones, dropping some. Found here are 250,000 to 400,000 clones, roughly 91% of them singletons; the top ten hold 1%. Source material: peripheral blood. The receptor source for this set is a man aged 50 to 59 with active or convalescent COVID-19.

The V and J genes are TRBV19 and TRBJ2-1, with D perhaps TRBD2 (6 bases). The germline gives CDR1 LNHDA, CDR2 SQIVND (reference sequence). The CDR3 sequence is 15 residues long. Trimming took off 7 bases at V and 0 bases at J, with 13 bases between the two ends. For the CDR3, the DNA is TGTGCCAGTAAAGTAGCGGACGGCTCCTACAATGAGCAGTTCTTC. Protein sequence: CASKVADGSYNEQFF.

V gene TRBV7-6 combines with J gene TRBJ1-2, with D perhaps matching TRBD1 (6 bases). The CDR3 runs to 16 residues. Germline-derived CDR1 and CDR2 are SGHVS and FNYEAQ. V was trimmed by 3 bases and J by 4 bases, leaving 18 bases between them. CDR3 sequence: CASSLSPGEGGYGYTF. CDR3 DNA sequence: TGTGCCAGCAGCTTGTCCCCGGGGGAGGGGGGCTATGGCTACACCTTC.

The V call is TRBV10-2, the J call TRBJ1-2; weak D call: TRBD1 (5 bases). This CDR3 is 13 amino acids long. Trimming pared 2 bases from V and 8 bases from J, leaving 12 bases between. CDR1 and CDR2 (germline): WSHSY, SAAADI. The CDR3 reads CASSEARVTGYTF. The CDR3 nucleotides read TGCGCCAGCAGTGAGGCCAGGGTAACCGGCTACACCTTC.

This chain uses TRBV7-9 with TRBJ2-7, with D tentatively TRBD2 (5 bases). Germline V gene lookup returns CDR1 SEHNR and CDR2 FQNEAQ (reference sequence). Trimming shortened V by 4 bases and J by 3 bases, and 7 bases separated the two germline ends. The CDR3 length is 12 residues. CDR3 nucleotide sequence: TGTGCCAGCAGCTCGGGGTACTACGAGCAGTACTTC. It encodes CASSSGYYEQYF.

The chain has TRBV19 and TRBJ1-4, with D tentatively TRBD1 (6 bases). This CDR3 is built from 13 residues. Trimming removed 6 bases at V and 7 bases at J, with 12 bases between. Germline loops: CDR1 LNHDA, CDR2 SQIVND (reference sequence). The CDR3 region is CASRNTGFEKLFF. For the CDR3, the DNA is TGTGCCAGTAGGAATACAGGGTTTGAAAAACTGTTTTTT.

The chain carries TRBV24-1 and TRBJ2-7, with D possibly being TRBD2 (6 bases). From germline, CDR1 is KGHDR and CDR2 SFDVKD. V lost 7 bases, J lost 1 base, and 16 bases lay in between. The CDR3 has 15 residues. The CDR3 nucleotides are TGTGCCACCAGAAAATGGGACGGGGGATCCTACGAGCAGTACTTC. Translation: CATRKWDGGSYEQYF.

CDR3 protein: CASSLSTGSQSSGNTIYF. In DNA form, the CDR3 reads TGCGCCAGCAGTCTTAGCACCGGTTCTCAGAGCTCTGGAAACACCATATATTTT. This chain connects TRBV23-1 to TRBJ1-3, with D unresolved. TRBV23-1 carries the ORF label, with uncertain function. Trimming left V 4 bases short and J 0 bases short, with 19 bases between. The CDR3 is 18 residues long.

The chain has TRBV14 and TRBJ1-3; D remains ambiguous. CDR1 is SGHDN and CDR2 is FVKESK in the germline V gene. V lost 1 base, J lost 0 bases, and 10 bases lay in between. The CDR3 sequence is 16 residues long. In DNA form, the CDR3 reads TGTGCCAGCAGCCAAGTGAAGTACAACTCTGGAAACACCATATATTTT. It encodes CASSQVKYNSGNTIYF.

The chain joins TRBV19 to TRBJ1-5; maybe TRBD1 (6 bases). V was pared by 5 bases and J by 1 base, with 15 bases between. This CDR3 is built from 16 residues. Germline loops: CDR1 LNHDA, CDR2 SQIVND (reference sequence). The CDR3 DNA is TGTGCCAGTAGTCCCCGGGGGGGCGGAAGCAATCAGCCCCAGCATTTT. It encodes CASSPRGGGSNQPQHF.

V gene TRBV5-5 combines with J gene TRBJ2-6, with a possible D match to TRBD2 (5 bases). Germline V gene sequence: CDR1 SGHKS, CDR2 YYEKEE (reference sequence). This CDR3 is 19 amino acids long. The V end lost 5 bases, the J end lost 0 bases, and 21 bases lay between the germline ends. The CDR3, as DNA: TGTGCCAGCAGGGCGGTGGTTGGAGGCAGAGGCTCTGGGGCCAACGTCCTGACTTTC. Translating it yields CASRAVVGGRGSGANVLTF.

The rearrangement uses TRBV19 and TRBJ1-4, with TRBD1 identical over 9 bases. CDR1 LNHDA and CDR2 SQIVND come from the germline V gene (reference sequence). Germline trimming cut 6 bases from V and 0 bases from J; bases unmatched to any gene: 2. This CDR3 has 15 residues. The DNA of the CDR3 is TGTGCCAGTAGAACAGGGGGCGCAACTAATGAAAAACTGTTTTTT. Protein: CASRTGGATNEKLFF. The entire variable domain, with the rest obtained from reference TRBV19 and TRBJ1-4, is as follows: DGGITQSPKYLFRKEGQNVTLSCEQNLNHDAMYWYRQDPGQGLRLIYYSQIVNDFQKGDIAEGYSVSREKKESFPLTVTSAQKNPTAFYLCASRTGGATNEKLFFGSGTQLSVL.

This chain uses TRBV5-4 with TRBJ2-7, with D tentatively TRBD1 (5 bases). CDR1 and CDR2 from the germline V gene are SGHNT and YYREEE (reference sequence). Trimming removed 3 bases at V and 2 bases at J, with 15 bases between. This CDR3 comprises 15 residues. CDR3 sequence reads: CASSSGADPAYEQYF. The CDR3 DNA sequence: TGTGCCAGCAGCTCTGGGGCGGACCCCGCCTACGAGCAGTACTTC. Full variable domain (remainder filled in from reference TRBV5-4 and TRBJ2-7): ETGVTQSPTHLIKTRGQQVTLRCSSQSGHNTVSWYQQALGQGPQFIFQYYREEENGRGNFPPRFSGLQFPNYSSELNVNALELDDSALYLCASSSGADPAYEQYFGPGTRLTVT.

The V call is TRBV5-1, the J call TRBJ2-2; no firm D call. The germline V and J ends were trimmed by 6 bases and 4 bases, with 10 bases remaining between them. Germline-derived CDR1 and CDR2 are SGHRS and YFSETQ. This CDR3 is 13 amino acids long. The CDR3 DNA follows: TGCGCCAGCACGGGTGTCGGCACCGGGGAGCTGTTTTTT. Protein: CASTGVGTGELFF.

As DNA, the CDR3 is TGTGCCTGGAGTGTCCTCAGGAGCAATCAGCCCCAGCATTTT. Protein: CAWSVLRSNQPQHF. The chain employs TRBV30 and TRBJ1-5, with D unresolved. The V gene lost 0 bases and the J gene lost 1 base, with 7 bases spanning the gap. The CDR3 is 14 amino acids. Germline lookup yields CDR1 GTSNPN and CDR2 SVGIG (reference sequence).